This TCR beta chain was observed in a study of cytomegalovirus exposure and HLA in healthy donors (dated by TCRdb to 2017 to 2019). Turning to the overall study: An earlier analysis of approximately 640 of the donors reported 250 to 300 Gb of sequence data and roughly 110 million unique TCR beta sequences from about 179 million T cells. A later genetic analysis used genome-wide SNP genotypes for about 60% of the 666 donors, treating that subset as a discovery cohort. HLA typing included class I and class II loci at four-digit resolution. Every repertoire in the discovery cohort had been generated on one and the same sequencing platform. An earlier analysis of 587 of the donors used high-throughput TCR beta sequencing to judge whether each TCR beta V gene segment behaved as functional or pseudogenic. About 280 gigabases of sequencing data and approximately 92 million unique TCR sequences made up an early release that covered around 640 HLA-typed donors. Along with the approximately 650-subject first cohort, a separate validation cohort of approximately 110 different subjects was used. Among the roughly 400 genotyped donors, more than 70% belonged to the genetic ancestry cluster associated with self-reported Caucasian donors. To predict cytomegalovirus infection status, the study combined high-throughput TCR immunosequencing, statistical association of individual TCRs with disease status, and machine learning. Among 300 to 500 genotyped donors of the cohort, an average of approximately 240,000 unique TCR beta nucleotide sequences was sequenced per donor, of which roughly 18% were non-productive. The study aimed to test whether cataloging public T cell receptors could reveal signatures of past pathogen exposure. To study patterns of TCR occurrence, a later analysis re-analyzed previously published TCR beta repertoires from several hundred donors and added high-resolution HLA genotyping. Donor age, sex, ethnicity and CMV serostatus were collected together with the repertoire data. The number of typed donors differed by locus: about 620-630 for A, B, C, DRB1 and DQB1; approximately 520 for DQA1; around 610 for DPA1; and around 450 for DPB1. The study profiled the T cell repertoires of hundreds of subjects by immunosequencing and related them to cytomegalovirus serostatus. Five DR-DQ haplotypes were handled as single units for association and clustering because linkage in the cohort was strong. Rather than drawing on any new phenotypic data, the later analysis identified candidate immune exposures from TCR beta sequences and the way those sequences occurred across donors. Results the study describes overall, beyond this receptor: A cluster of highly shared sequence variants was judged likely to be a technical artifact of the sequencing pipeline. In vitro tests confirmed that a few of the cytomegalovirus-associated TCR beta chains recognize cytomegalovirus antigens. A later genetic analysis reported fewer N-insertions in productive TCRs among donors in an Asian-associated ancestry cluster than the roughly 670-donor mean. In a later analysis, the rate of TCR association differed among HLA loci, with DRB1 alleles having the most associated TCRs and HLA-C alleles having the fewest. The classifier was reported to diagnose cytomegalovirus status with high specificity and sensitivity in both the original and validation cohorts. Most TCR sequences were seen in very few donors, while some public TCRs were found in many individuals. An association between a missense DCLRE1C variant and V-gene and J-gene trimming of TCR beta chains was found in a later genetic analysis and replicated in an independent cohort. Roughly uniform sequencing depth across donors was assumed in presence/absence analyses, although this assumption may not hold. Compared with equally common non-associated chains, HLA-associated TCR beta chains in a later analysis were more clonally expanded and had lower generation probabilities. Linkage disequilibrium might explain the correlated functional status among segregating V segments, but an unknown experimental factor could not be excluded. In the study, some 160 TCR beta chains were listed as associated with cytomegalovirus. At a false discovery rate of 0.05, a later analysis linked some 17,000 TCR beta sequences to specific HLA alleles. Strong co-occurrence of HLA alleles, especially DR and DQ, made assigning TCR associations to individual alleles difficult. CMV serostatus was the only immune exposure information available for the cohort. The earlier analysis of some 560 of the donors excluded 15 to 20 rarely observed V segments, including chromosome 9 orphons, because counts were too low. The authors suggested that the approach could potentially be generalized to other disease states and immunological phenotypes. Several of the top co-occurrence clusters appeared to be linked to parvovirus B19, influenza, CMV and Epstein-Barr virus, according to a later analysis. A further reported finding was that TCR beta sequences accurately predicted the HLA-A and HLA-B alleles for most subjects in the first cohort. The cohort was sequenced for TCR beta chains only, and without alpha or paired-chain data the features that could be detected were limited. In a later analysis, most CMV-associated TCR beta chains were found to appear HLA-restricted, with HLA associations seemingly driven largely by CMV exposure. In an earlier analysis of some 500 of the donors, most TCR beta V segments appeared in productive rearrangements about 90% or about 30% of the time, broadly matching IMGT annotations. Because HLA typing was missing for some donors at each locus, association tests included only the typed subset.

Receptor amplification or capture employed the immunoSEQ multiplex PCR assay. The multiplex PCR relied on a mix of 60 forward primers for TCR Vbeta segments and 13 reverse primers for TCR Jbeta segments. The CDR3 region of rearranged TCR beta genes was amplified from genomic DNA with a multiplex PCR assay. The amplified TCR beta libraries were sequenced on the Illumina HiSeq System as 87-base-pair reads. As for how the authors treated the data: A later analysis tallied around 82 million unique TCR beta chains across the roughly 610 repertoires, and roughly 11 million of those chains were shared by two or more donors. A nearest-neighbor algorithm error-corrected the raw reads and collapsed the reads into unique sequences, merging closely related sequences to remove PCR and sequencing errors. V, D and J gene segments were assigned by aligning CDR3 sequences to IMGT reference sequences. For a sequence to be retained, a match of at least six nucleotides was required to both a V gene segment and a J gene segment. A rearrangement counted as productive if the CDR3 had no stop codons and remained in frame with V and J, and every other rearrangement counted as non-productive. Following IMGT convention, CDR3 was defined as the stretch from the second conserved V-encoded cysteine to the conserved J-encoded phenylalanine. The earlier analysis of a few hundred of the donors excluded sequences that lacked an unambiguous match to a single V gene segment. In an earlier analysis of 450 to 700 of the donors, V segments were called functional above 56.7% productive rearrangements and were called segregating when the between-donor standard deviation exceeded 5%. A statistical classification framework was built for diagnosing cytomegalovirus status from the catalog of TCR beta chain sequences. A later analysis assigned V and J genes by comparing TCR nucleotide sequences with IMGT/GENE-DB human TR gene sequences. In a later analysis, CDR3 sequences and most-parsimonious VDJ recombination scenarios were assigned using the TCRdist pipeline. A later analysis defined each TCR beta chain by its CDR3 amino acid sequence plus V-gene family, and excluded reads lacking a unique V-gene family. To address suspected cross-contamination and a sequencing artifact, a later analysis removed a few hundred highly shared, low-generation-probability nucleotide sequences. For each public chain, a later analysis derived a clonal expansion index from normalized ranks of inferred template counts within each repertoire. A later analysis computed generation probabilities with a VDJ recombination model fitted to out-of-frame rearrangements, and checked the results against IGoR. Hypergeometric tests were used in a later analysis to score TCR-TCR, TCR-HLA and TCR-CMV co-occurrence, with a repertoire-size bias correction applied to the TCR pairs. In a later analysis, false discovery rates were estimated by permuting HLA or CMV assignments 20 times. A later analysis grouped co-occurring TCRs with DBSCAN, adding TCRdist sequence similarity when clustering within HLA-allele-positive subsets. Repertoires with fewer than 30,000 or more than 120,000 public chains, plus five repertoires with anomalous nucleotide sharing, were excluded from co-occurrence clustering. Sourced from immuneACCESS, this table was stored by TCRdb with only in-frame sequences that have V and J called. A share of the clones is absent; for the studies checked, an unresolved V gene accounts for under half, and the remainder has no known explanation. The V and J calls and clone size were taken over from that table, and D and trimming were inferred from the DNA. This sample comprises around 280,000 clones, around nine tenths of them detected only once. The top ten constitute about 2.3% of the sample.

On this clone itself: Its antigen has not been determined. No base-level quality is on record; no much larger clone is a single base apart.

The cohort consisted of 666 healthy bone marrow donors. At the time of sampling, every cohort member was nominally healthy, though immune exposures that went unrecorded were likely present. The donor was CMV seronegative and belonged to the group of over 350 seronegative cohort members. Each donor provided a peripheral blood sample, and peripheral blood mononuclear cells were used for TCR beta sequencing. The Qiagen DNeasy Blood Extraction Kit was used to extract genomic DNA from the blood cell samples. The material sequenced was PBMCs. This receptor was taken from a woman under 30 in good health and CMV-seronegative.

The nucleotide sequence reads TGTGCCACCAGCAGCCTACACACAGGGATCGATTATGGCTACACCTTC. Its translation reads: CATSSLHTGIDYGYTF. The rearranged segments are TRBV15 and TRBJ1-2, and the D gene may be TRBD1, 6 bases matching. Per the germline V gene (reference sequence), LNHNV is the CDR1 and YYDKDF is the CDR2. At the junction V is shortened by 3 bases and J by 5 bases, with 19 bases in between. The CDR3 measures 16 amino acids from cysteine to phenylalanine. Solely the CDR3 DNA is kept, with 48 bases framed from the first base.